These 12 T cell receptor beta chains were sequenced from one sample in a study of shared clonotypes between healthy human individuals. It was CD45RO-negative cells, positively selected for CCR7, that made up naive CD8 cells, with terminally differentiated effector memory CD45RA+ cells excluded. Profiling relied on immunoSEQ multiplex PCR, and the TCRdb table lists in-frame clones only, not all of them. The sample yields around 2.1 million clones, approximately 94% seen once. The sequencing input was naive CD8+ T cells from PBMCs. These receptor sequences come from a man aged 18 to 35 in good health. Some clones in this sample may be carry-over from other donors' samples.

The J gene is TRBJ2-5, the V gene TRBV4-1, with a possible D match to TRBD1 (6 bases). V dropped 1 base and J dropped 3 bases, with 9 bases sitting between them. The germline CDR1 and CDR2 sequences are MGHRA and YSYEKL. The CDR3 totals 14 residues. The CDR3 sequence: CASSQVRDKETQYF. The CDR3 bases are TGCGCCAGCAGCCAAGTCCGGGACAAAGAGACCCAGTACTTC.

The chain joins TRBV7-9 to TRBJ1-1, with D tentatively TRBD1 (6 bases). The length of the CDR3 is 15 residues. Germline values: CDR1 SEHNR, CDR2 FQNEAQ (reference sequence). V was clipped by 3 bases and J by 2 bases, with 13 bases between them. CDR3 in amino acids: CASSFYQGTNTEAFF. The CDR3 DNA reads as TGTGCCAGCAGCTTCTATCAGGGGACTAACACTGAAGCTTTCTTT.

V and J are TRBV28 and TRBJ2-2; D is undetermined. Germline assignment: CDR1 MDHEN and CDR2 SYDVKM. CDR3 length equals 15 residues. The germline V and J ends were trimmed by 7 bases and 0 bases, with 12 bases remaining between them. The CDR3 DNA reads as TGTGCCAGCACCATTCTGAGAGCGAACACCGGGGAGCTGTTTTTT. Amino acid sequence: CASTILRANTGELFF.

V and J are TRBV7-9 and TRBJ2-5; no reliable D call. CDR1 is SEHNR, CDR2 FQNEAQ, per germline (reference sequence). The CDR3 loop spans 13 amino acids. Trimming pared 5 bases from V and 5 bases from J, leaving 12 bases between. The chain's CDR3 is CASSPPLHETQYF. As DNA, the CDR3 is TGTGCCAGCAGCCCCCCGCTACACGAGACCCAGTACTTC.

This sequence joins TRBV28 and TRBJ2-7; D is perhaps TRBD2 (6 bases). The germline V and J ends were trimmed by 5 bases and 0 bases, with 11 bases remaining between them. This CDR3 has 14 residues. Germline V gene data show CDR1 as MDHEN and CDR2 as SYDVKM. The CDR3 bases are TGTGCCAGCAGTCGGCCCGGGAGCTCCTACGAGCAGTACTTC. As protein: CASSRPGSSYEQYF.

V usage is TRBV7-2 and J usage is TRBJ2-3, with a tentative D call TRBD2 (5 bases). V lost 5 bases and J lost 2, with 17 bases in between. The CDR3 is 16 residues long. Germline assignment: CDR1 SGHTA and CDR2 FQGNSA. The CDR3 DNA is TGTGCCAGCAGCCTCCGGATTAGCGCCCACACAGATACGCAGTATTTT. This translates into CASSLRISAHTDTQYF.

In regard to this clone: At the DNA level, this CDR3 is encoded by other sequences in the same sample as well. The V call is TRBV27, the J call TRBJ2-7; D unresolved. There are 14 residues in the CDR3. Trimming took 0 bases from V and 2 from J, leaving 8 bases between them. The germline gives CDR1 MNHEY, CDR2 SMNVEV (reference sequence). The CDR3 DNA follows: TGTGCCAGCAGTTTATCGAGCAGTGCCTACGAGCAGTACTTC. Translated, it gives CASSLSSSAYEQYF.

This chain connects TRBV4-1 to TRBJ2-7, with 13 bases fitting TRBD2. Unmatched junction bases numbered 8, after V lost 1 base and J lost 2 bases. Germline assignment: CDR1 MGHRA and CDR2 YSYEKL. The CDR3 covers 18 residues. Here the CDR3 DNA reads TGCGCCAGCAGCCAAGCCCCCCCGACTAGCGGGAGGCCCTACGAGCAGTACTTC. Its translation: CASSQAPPTSGRPYEQYF.

The rearrangement joins TRBV2 to TRBJ1-1; 12 nucleotides match TRBD1. The CDR3 has 17 amino acids. The V segment lost 2 bases and the J segment 3 bases; nucleotides outside the gene matches: 7. The germline CDR1 and CDR2 sequences are SNHLY and FYNNEI. CDR3 protein: CASSERGQGAFDTEAFF. The CDR3 DNA is TGTGCCAGCAGTGAAAGGGGACAGGGGGCGTTCGACACTGAAGCTTTCTTT.

This sequence joins TRBV29-1 and TRBJ1-1; no clear D gene. Trimming removed 8 bases at V and 4 bases at J, with 17 bases between. The CDR3 runs to 13 residues. Germline V gives CDR1 SQVTM, CDR2 ANQGSEA. CDR3 protein: CSLSEGRSTEAFF. In DNA form, the CDR3 reads TGCAGCTTATCAGAGGGTAGGAGCACTGAAGCTTTCTTT.

This chain connects TRBV19 to TRBJ1-1; 7 bases map to TRBD1. The CDR3 is 15 amino acids. V gave up 5 bases and J gave up 0 bases; unmatched junction bases: 6. Looked up from germline, CDR1 is LNHDA and CDR2 is SQIVND (reference sequence). Here the CDR3 reads CASSSYTGVNTEAFF. The CDR3 region has the DNA TGTGCCAGTAGTTCGTATACAGGGGTGAACACTGAAGCTTTCTTT.

The chain carries TRBV7-2 and TRBJ2-2, with 11 bases matching TRBD2. V dropped 3 bases and J dropped 3; count of bases not matched to a gene: 9. The germline gives CDR1 SGHTA, CDR2 FQGNSA. This CDR3 spans 18 amino acids. CDR3: CASSFTSGSGRYTGELFF. As DNA, the CDR3 is TGTGCCAGCAGCTTCACTAGCGGGAGTGGACGGTACACCGGGGAGCTGTTTTTT.